This T cell receptor (beta chain) was recovered during a study of CD8 T cells in Susac syndrome. The V end was cut by 6 bases, the J end by 1 base, with 15 bases between. The germline gives CDR1 DFQATT, CDR2 SNEGSKA (reference sequence). CDR3 length: 14 residues. Reverse transcription of roughly 0.5 to 1 ug RNA used random hexamers. Via MiXCR, TCRdb re-called the immunoSEQ multiplex PCR reads, giving one row per CDR3 protein. The table has 300,000 to 350,000 distinct CDR3 sequences, roughly 94% seen once. The origin of this receptor is a human donor with multiple sclerosis. Input material: CD4+ T cells from PBMCs. The chain has TRBV20-1 and TRBJ1-1; D gene ambiguous. The CDR3 nucleotides are TGCAGTGCCCTTGGACCGTTGGGGAACACTGAAGCTTTCTTT. Its translation is CSALGPLGNTEAFF.